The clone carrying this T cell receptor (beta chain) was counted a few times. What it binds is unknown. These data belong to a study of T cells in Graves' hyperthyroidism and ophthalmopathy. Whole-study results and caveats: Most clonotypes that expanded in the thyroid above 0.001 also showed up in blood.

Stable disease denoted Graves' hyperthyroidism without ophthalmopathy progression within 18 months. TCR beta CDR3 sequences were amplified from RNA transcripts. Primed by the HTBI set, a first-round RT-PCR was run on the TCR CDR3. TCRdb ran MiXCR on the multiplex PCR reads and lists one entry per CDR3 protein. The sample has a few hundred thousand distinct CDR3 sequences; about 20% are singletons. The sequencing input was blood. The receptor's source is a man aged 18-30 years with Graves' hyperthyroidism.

The CDR3 DNA reads TGTGCCAGCAGCGTAGTAGAAGGCGGTGGAAACACCATATATTTT. Translation gives CASSVVEGGGNTIYF. This chain connects TRBV9 to TRBJ1-3, with D unclear. V was pared by 0 bases and J by 3 bases, with 10 bases between. The CDR3 is made up of 15 amino acids. The germline V gene encodes CDR1 SGDLS and CDR2 YYNGEE. Filled out from reference TRBV9 and TRBJ1-3, the complete variable domain reads DSGVTQTPKHLITATGQRVTLRCSPRSGDLSVYWYQQSLDQGLQFLIQYYNGEERAKGNILERFSAQQFPDLHSELNLSSLELGDSALYFCASSVVEGGGNTIYFGEGSWLTVV.